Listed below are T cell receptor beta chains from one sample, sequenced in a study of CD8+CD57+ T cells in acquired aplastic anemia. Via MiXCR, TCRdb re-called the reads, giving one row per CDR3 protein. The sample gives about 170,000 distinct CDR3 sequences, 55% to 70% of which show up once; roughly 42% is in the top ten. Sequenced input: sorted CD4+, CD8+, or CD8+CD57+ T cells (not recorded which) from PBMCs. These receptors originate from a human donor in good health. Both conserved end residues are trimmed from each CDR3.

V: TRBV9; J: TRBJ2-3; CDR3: ASVIYRVITDTQY
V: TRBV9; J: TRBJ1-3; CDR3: ASSVDSQGAPGNTIY
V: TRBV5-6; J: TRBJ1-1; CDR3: ASSAGGLGAF
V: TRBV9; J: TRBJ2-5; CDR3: ASSVVAGGGETQY
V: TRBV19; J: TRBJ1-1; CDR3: ASSDAPGQNTEAF
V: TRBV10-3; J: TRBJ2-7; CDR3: AIRVLAGGLNEQY
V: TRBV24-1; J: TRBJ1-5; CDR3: ATSDTGGNQPQH
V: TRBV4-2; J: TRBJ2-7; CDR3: ASSQKPGGQGSYEQY
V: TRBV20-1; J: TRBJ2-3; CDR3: SASPTHFDTQY
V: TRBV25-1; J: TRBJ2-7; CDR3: ATLTGTGQDFHEQY
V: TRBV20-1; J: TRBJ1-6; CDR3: SARASGRVDNSPLH
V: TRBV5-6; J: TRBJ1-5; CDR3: ASSVGSRKTQH
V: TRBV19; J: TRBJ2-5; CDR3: ASSMRGDQETQY
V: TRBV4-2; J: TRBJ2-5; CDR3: ASSREETQY
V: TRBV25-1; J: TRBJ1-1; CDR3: ASSEGRNEAF
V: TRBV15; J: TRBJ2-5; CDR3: ATSSALTPPRGDQY
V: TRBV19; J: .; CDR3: ASSRGQLNTEAF
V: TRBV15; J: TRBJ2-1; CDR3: ATSSEGTSGSFYNEQF
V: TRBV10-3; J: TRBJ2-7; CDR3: AIRGSSYEQY
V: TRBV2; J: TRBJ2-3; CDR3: ASSFGGGEADTQY